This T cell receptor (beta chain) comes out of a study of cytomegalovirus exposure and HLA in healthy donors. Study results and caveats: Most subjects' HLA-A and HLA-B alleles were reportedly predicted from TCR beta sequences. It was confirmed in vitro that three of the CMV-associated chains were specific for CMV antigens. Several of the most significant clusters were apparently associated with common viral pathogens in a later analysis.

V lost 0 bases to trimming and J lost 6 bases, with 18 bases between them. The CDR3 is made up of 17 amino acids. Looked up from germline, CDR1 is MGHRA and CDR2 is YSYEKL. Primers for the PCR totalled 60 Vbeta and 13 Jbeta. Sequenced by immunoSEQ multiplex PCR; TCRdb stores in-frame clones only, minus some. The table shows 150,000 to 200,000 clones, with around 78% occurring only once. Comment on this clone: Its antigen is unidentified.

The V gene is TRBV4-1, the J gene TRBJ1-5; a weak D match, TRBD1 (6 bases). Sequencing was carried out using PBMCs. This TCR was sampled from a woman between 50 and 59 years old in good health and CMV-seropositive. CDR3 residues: CASSQDLLQGSGQPQHF. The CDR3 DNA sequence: TGCGCCAGCAGCCAAGATTTGTTACAGGGCTCGGGTCAGCCCCAGCATTTT.